Given below is one T cell receptor beta chain in context. Its antigen is unidentified. The data originate from a study of T cells expressing NK-cell markers. General study results and limits: In more than five donors, dominant CD3+CD56+NKG2C+ clonotypes ranked among the top 10 CD8+ clonotypes. The study did not resolve the HCMV specificity of expanded NKG2C+ T cell clones.

From the 5' RACE reads, TCRdb lists one entry per CDR3 protein and no DNA. The sample data list more than 400,000 distinct CDR3 sequences. There are 15 residues in the CDR3. Germline lookup yields CDR1 SGHAT and CDR2 FQNNGV. V usage is TRBV11-2 and J usage is TRBJ2-1; the TCRdb call, TRBD2, lacks DNA for checking. Sequencing was performed on blood T cells: a sorted CD56 or NKG2C T cell subset, CD4+ or CD8+ T cells, or bulk PBMC T cells (not recorded which). The sequence came from a woman aged 18 to 75 in good health. CDR3 in amino acids: CASSLLTSGNGEQFF.